This T cell receptor (beta chain) was sequenced for a study of blood T cell repertoires in COVID-19. Study overall: From T cells, B-cell-depleted T cells, or PBMCs came the material, which was cDNA or gDNA.

Germline V lookup: CDR1 KGHSH, CDR2 LQKENI. The CDR3 is 17 amino acids. The J segment lost 0 bases and the V segment lost 4 bases, leaving 8 bases of the junction unmatched. Those enrolled in Seattle joined during active infection and were followed longitudinally afterward. In the original processing: Amplifying reference gene primers gave estimates of nucleated cell counts. The repertoire was sequenced with immunoSEQ multiplex PCR; TCRdb's copy has only in-frame clones and lacks some. V and J calls and clone size are those listed in that table; D and trimming were worked out from the DNA. In the table there are about 89,000 clones, roughly 80% of which are singletons.

This sequence originates from a man aged 70-80 years with COVID-19, enrolled during active disease. The source material was peripheral blood. V usage is TRBV18 and J usage is TRBJ1-5; 8 nucleotides align to TRBD1. The CDR3 nucleotides read TGTGCCAGCTCACTACAGGGGGGACCTTATAGCAATCAGCCCCAGCATTTT. Residues: CASSLQGGPYSNQPQHF.